This T cell receptor beta chain emerged from a study of cytomegalovirus exposure and HLA in healthy donors. Germline V gives CDR1 SQVTM, CDR2 ANQGSEA. CDR3 length equals 11 residues. 60 Vbeta and 13 Jbeta primers were used in PCR. The data were produced by immunoSEQ multiplex PCR, yet TCRdb's version contains in-frame clones alone and is incomplete. The sample lists over 75,000 clones; nearly 80% were seen once. The clonotype was recovered from a female donor in good health and CMV-seronegative. This sequence joins TRBV29-1 and TRBJ1-1, with 8 nucleotides matching TRBD1. The sequenced material came from PBMCs. The CDR3 loop reads CSTGGFGEAFF. The CDR3 bases are TGCAGTACAGGGGGTTTTGGTGAAGCTTTCTTT.